One and the same sample provided the 10 T cell receptor beta chains below, sequenced in a study of blood T cells in healthy people across ages. Through a sample-barcoded 5' primer and a J-beta primer mix, a second PCR was run for roughly 7 to 11 cycles. MiXCR was run by TCRdb on the 5' RACE reads, yielding one entry per CDR3 protein. The profile shows hundreds of thousands of distinct CDR3 sequences, under 45% of them singletons. The specimen sequenced was blood. The source is a man aged 60 to 69 in good health.

The chain recombines TRBV27 with TRBJ2-1; 10 bases are a match to TRBD2. The V gene's germline CDR1 is MNHEY and CDR2 SMNVEV (reference sequence). The V segment lost 4 bases and the J segment 6 bases; nucleotides outside the gene matches: 12. The CDR3 spans 17 residues. DNA of the CDR3: TGTGCCAGCAGTTCGCGAAAACTAGCGGGGACAATCAATGAGCAGTTCTTC. Protein sequence: CASSSRKLAGTINEQFF.

The rearrangement joins TRBV10-3 to TRBJ2-5, with 12 bases identical to TRBD2. With 5 bases clipped from V and 5 bases from J, the junction kept 3 bases outside the gene matches. The CDR3 extends over 14 amino acids. Germline assignment: CDR1 ENHRY and CDR2 SYGVKD. In DNA form, the CDR3 reads TGTGCCATCAGTCTAGCGGGGGGGCCGGAGACCCAGTACTTC. Amino acids: CAISLAGGPETQYF.

The J gene is TRBJ1-3, the V gene TRBV20-1; 9 bases map to TRBD1. V lost 5 bases, J lost 1 base, and 6 bases stayed unmatched. Germline V gene sequence: CDR1 DFQATT, CDR2 SNEGSKA (reference sequence). The CDR3 spans 15 residues. Here the CDR3 reads CSAGKQGASGNTIYF. The CDR3 coding sequence is TGCAGTGCTGGAAAACAGGGGGCATCTGGAAACACCATATATTTT.

This clonotype was observed at least ten times. The V call is TRBV7-2, the J call TRBJ2-7, with unresolved D. The CDR3 has 14 amino acids. Germline CDR1 SGHTA, CDR2 FQGNSA. Trimming left V 5 bases short and J 3 bases short, with 14 bases between. CDR3 in DNA: TGTGCCAGCAGCGCCCGGCAGGCGGTCTACGAGCAGTACTTC. It yields the protein CASSARQAVYEQYF.

CDR3 sequence: CASNLAVGTDTQYF. The CDR3 bases are TGTGCCAGCAATCTAGCAGTCGGCACAGATACGCAGTATTTT. The rearrangement links TRBV2 to TRBJ2-3; TRBD2 might be the D (5 bases). The CDR3 runs to 14 residues. Trimming stripped 7 bases from V and 1 base from J, with 12 bases between. The germline CDR1 and CDR2 sequences are SNHLY and FYNNEI.

This clonotype was recorded once. CDR3 protein: CSAEYTGELFF. The DNA for the CDR3 is TGCAGTGCTGAATATACCGGGGAGCTGTTTTTT. The chain is built from TRBV20-1 and TRBJ2-2; no clear D gene. Trimming cost V 5 bases and J 5 bases, with 6 bases left between them. The germline gives CDR1 DFQATT, CDR2 SNEGSKA (reference sequence). CDR3 length: 11 residues.

V usage is TRBV4-3 and J usage is TRBJ1-1; D is uncertain. CDR1 and CDR2 (germline): LGHNA, YSLEER. CDR3 length equals 16 residues. Trimming removed 0 bases at V and 5 bases at J, with 16 bases between. As DNA, the CDR3 is TGCGCCAGCAGCCAAGACCTCACGGGTAGAGGGACTGAAGCTTTCTTT. It is translated as CASSQDLTGRGTEAFF.

This chain uses TRBV28 with TRBJ2-1; no firm D call. Germline CDR1 MDHEN, CDR2 SYDVKM. With 6 bases removed from V and 3 bases from J, the gap between germline ends came to 12 bases. The CDR3 length is 14 residues. CDR3 residues: CASSQPSIYNEQFF. In DNA, the CDR3 is TGTGCCAGCAGCCAACCTTCAATCTACAATGAGCAGTTCTTC.

This chain joins TRBV28 and TRBJ2-7; D possibly corresponds to TRBD1 (5 bases). Between the trimmed V and J ends, which lost 2 bases and 3 bases, there was a span of 11 bases. The germline gives CDR1 MDHEN, CDR2 SYDVKM. This CDR3 has 14 residues. The CDR3 protein is CASSLRDSFYEQYF. CDR3 nucleotide sequence: TGTGCCAGCAGTTTACGTGACAGCTTCTACGAGCAGTACTTC.

The chain uses TRBV4-2 and TRBJ1-2, with 11 bases matching TRBD1. V dropped 4 bases and J dropped 2; count of bases not matched to a gene: 3. The length of the CDR3 is 15 residues. Germline assignment: CDR1 LGHNA and CDR2 YNFKEQ. The CDR3 nucleotides read TGTGCCAGCAGCCGAGGGACAGGGGGAAACTATGGCTACACCTTC. This codes for CASSRGTGGNYGYTF.